These 24 T cell receptor beta chains share one sample of origin, sequenced in a study of blood T cell repertoires in COVID-19. Generated by immunoSEQ multiplex PCR, the TCRdb table keeps only in-frame clones and is missing some. The sample contains roughly 220,000 clones, 70% to 90% of which appear only once. Source material: peripheral blood. The receptors here all came from a woman aged 45-59 years with COVID-19, enrolled during active disease.

The chain has TRBV7-8 and TRBJ1-1, with 8 bases fitting TRBD1. The CDR3 consists of 14 residues. Germline CDR1 reads SGHVS; CDR2 reads FQNEAQ. Unmatched junction bases numbered 4, after V lost 4 bases and J lost 3 bases. In nucleotides, the CDR3 is TGTGCCAGCAGCTCTATACAGGGGGACACTGAAGCTTTCTTT. Its protein is CASSSIQGDTEAFF.

The chain has TRBV9 and TRBJ1-3; D possibly corresponds to TRBD1 (5 bases). Looked up from germline, CDR1 is SGDLS and CDR2 is YYNGEE. With 4 bases removed from V and 4 bases from J, the gap between germline ends came to 18 bases. This CDR3 contains 16 residues. The CDR3 loop is CASSPNFGARGNTIYF. CDR3 bases: TGTGCCAGCAGCCCCAATTTTGGGGCACGGGGAAACACCATATATTTT.

This clone has more than one count but fewer than ten. This sequence joins TRBV14 and TRBJ2-5; TRBD2 agrees at 12 bases. CDR1 and CDR2 (germline): SGHDN, FVKESK. The CDR3 runs 18 residues. The V segment lost 0 bases and the J segment 1 base; nucleotides outside the gene matches: 6. The CDR3 region is CASSQDSRTSGVQETQYF. For the CDR3, the DNA is TGTGCCAGCAGCCAAGATAGTAGGACTAGCGGGGTCCAAGAGACCCAGTACTTC.

V and J are TRBV28 and TRBJ1-1, with D possibly TRBD1 on 6 matching bases. This CDR3 has 14 residues. Germline V gene data show CDR1 as MDHEN and CDR2 as SYDVKM. V lost 2 bases to trimming and J lost 7 bases, with 14 bases between them. DNA of the CDR3: TGTGCCAGCAGTTTAAGGGGGTCCAGCTTTGAAGCTTTCTTT. It specifies CASSLRGSSFEAFF.

This chain links TRBV28 with TRBJ2-5, with 7 bases that match TRBD1. Germline V lookup: CDR1 MDHEN, CDR2 SYDVKM. This CDR3 is built from 17 residues. The trim removed 5 bases at V and 3 bases at J, leaving 15 bases unmatched. CDR3 sequence (DNA): TGTGCCAGCAGTACTTATGCCTCGACAGGGAGTAAAGAGACCCAGTACTTC. It encodes CASSTYASTGSKETQYF.

This rearrangement joins TRBV4-3 to TRBJ2-7; D unresolved. This CDR3 comprises 14 residues. V shed 2 bases and J shed 0 bases, with 8 bases lying between them. CDR1 is LGHNA, CDR2 YSLEER, per germline. The DNA of the CDR3 is TGCGCCAGCAGCCAAAGTACTTCCTCCTACGAGCAGTACTTC. Translating it yields CASSQSTSSYEQYF.

This chain links TRBV10-3 with TRBJ1-3; tentative D call: TRBD1 (6 bases). The CDR3 length is 16 residues. Germline CDR1 ENHRY, CDR2 SYGVKD. Between the trimmed V and J ends, which lost 7 bases and 0 bases, there was a span of 16 bases. This chain's CDR3 is CAITETQGVSGNTIYF. DNA for the CDR3: TGTGCCATCACCGAGACACAGGGAGTCTCTGGAAACACCATATATTTT.

This chain uses TRBV24-1 with TRBJ2-7; weak D call: TRBD2 (5 bases). Trimming pared 9 bases from V and 3 bases from J, leaving 8 bases between. This CDR3 contains 11 residues. CDR1 is KGHDR and CDR2 is SFDVKD in the germline V gene. DNA of the CDR3: TGTGCCACCGAGGGTGACTACGAGCAGTACTTC. Protein: CATEGDYEQYF.

This clone was counted a few times. V and J are TRBV2 and TRBJ1-5; TRBD1 might be the D (5 bases). Looked up from germline, CDR1 is SNHLY and CDR2 is FYNNEI. The CDR3 runs to 15 residues. The germline V and J ends were trimmed by 5 bases and 2 bases, with 13 bases remaining between them. CDR3 sequence (DNA): TGTGCCAGCAGTACTTACCAGGGCGGCAATCAGCCCCAGCATTTT. As protein: CASSTYQGGNQPQHF.

The genes are TRBV7-6 and TRBJ1-5; D unclear. The V end lost 4 bases, the J end lost 3 bases, and 16 bases lay between the germline ends. Looked up from germline, CDR1 is SGHVS and CDR2 is FNYEAQ. The CDR3 has 16 residues. The CDR3 spells CASSSRTILFNQPQHF. In nucleotides, the CDR3 is TGTGCCAGCAGCTCCAGGACTATCCTCTTCAATCAGCCCCAGCATTTT.

The chain joins TRBV5-4 to TRBJ1-2; D is perhaps TRBD1 (6 bases). CDR1 and CDR2 (germline): SGHNT, YYREEE (reference sequence). Deletions cut 3 bases from V and 4 bases from J, with 13 bases between. The CDR3 covers 14 residues. The CDR3 sequence: CASSSVTGAYGYTF. The CDR3 DNA is TGTGCCAGCAGCTCCGTGACAGGCGCCTATGGCTACACCTTC.

The rearrangement joins TRBV9 to TRBJ2-3; D perhaps matches TRBD2 (6 bases). Trimming took off 0 bases at V and 9 bases at J, with 8 bases between the two ends. The CDR3 spans 12 residues. Germline loops: CDR1 SGDLS, CDR2 YYNGEE. Written as DNA, the CDR3 is TGTGCCAGCAGCGTAGCCGGGGGAACGCAGTATTTT. Translated, it gives CASSVAGGTQYF.

The chain carries TRBV7-7 and TRBJ2-7; 8 bases are a match to TRBD2. There are 19 residues in the CDR3. Germline CDR1 is SSHAT and CDR2 is FNYEAQ (reference sequence). V was clipped by 5 bases and J by 3 bases; unmatched bases: 21. In DNA form, the CDR3 reads TGTGCCAGCAGCCTCAATATGAACTGCCATGCAGGGACTAGCTACGAGCAGTACGTC. Its translation is CASSLNMNCHAGTSYEQYV.

V usage is TRBV12-3 or TRBV12-4 and J usage is TRBJ2-3; D is undetermined. CDR3 length equals 13 residues. The V end was cut by 8 bases, the J end by 1 base, with 10 bases between. The CDR3 DNA reads TGTGCCAGCGGTGACTTACGCACAGATACGCAGTATTTT. Translating gives CASGDLRTDTQYF.

The V and J genes are TRBV6-4 and TRBJ2-3; 8 nucleotides line up with TRBD1. Trimming removed 5 bases from V and 5 bases from J; junction bases left unmatched: 6. Germline V gene sequence: CDR1 MRHNA, CDR2 SNTAGT. There are 14 residues in the CDR3. This chain's CDR3 is CASSPGQARDTQYF. The DNA for the CDR3 is TGTGCCAGCAGTCCGGGACAGGCCAGAGATACGCAGTATTTT.

This clone has only a few counts. The CDR3 DNA is TGTGCCAGCAGCCAGGGCGCGGGGTTTTCCTACGAGCAGTACTTC. The encoded protein is CASSQGAGFSYEQYF. The chain has TRBV11-3 and TRBJ2-7, with D tentatively TRBD2 (6 bases). Trimming took 5 bases from V and 1 from J, leaving 15 bases between them. Per germline, CDR1 SGHNT and CDR2 YENEEA. CDR3 length: 15 residues.

V usage is TRBV6-5 and J usage is TRBJ2-1, with 12 nucleotides matching TRBD2. The CDR3 spans 15 residues. CDR1 MNHEY and CDR2 SVGAGI come from the germline V gene. V was pared by 6 bases and J by 4 bases, with 4 bases of the junction left unmatched. CDR3 DNA sequence: TGTGCCAGCAGATCTAGCGGGGGGGTATACAATGAGCAGTTCTTC. Translated: CASRSSGGVYNEQFF.

The rearrangement links TRBV7-2 to TRBJ1-6, with D perhaps matching TRBD1 (6 bases). V was trimmed by 0 bases and J by 2 bases, leaving 11 bases between them. There are 17 residues in the CDR3. Germline CDR1 is SGHTA and CDR2 is FQGNSA. The CDR3 reads CASSLARGRTYNSPLHF. The CDR3 DNA follows: TGTGCCAGCAGCTTAGCCAGGGGTCGAACCTATAATTCACCCCTCCACTTT.

V gene TRBV12-5 combines with J gene TRBJ1-2, with 7 bases fitting TRBD1. Trimming removed 0 bases from V and 7 bases from J; junction bases left unmatched: 8. Germline loops: CDR1 LGHNT, CDR2 FRNRAP. CDR3 length: 15 amino acids. DNA of the CDR3: TGTGCTAGTGGTTTGGTATTAGGGGGCGCTTTTGGCTACACCTTC. Translation gives CASGLVLGGAFGYTF.

The chain has TRBV6-2 or TRBV6-3 and TRBJ1-5; D perhaps matches TRBD1 (5 bases). The CDR3 has 16 amino acids. Per the germline V gene, CDR1 is MNHEY and CDR2 is SVGEGT. Trimming cost V 2 bases and J 3 bases, with 14 bases left between them. The CDR3 DNA reads as TGTGCCAGCAGTTACGGTCGGAGACAGAACAATCAGCCCCAGCATTTT. It encodes CASSYGRRQNNQPQHF.

This clone was recorded once. The gene calls are TRBV18 and TRBJ1-2, with 7 bases matching TRBD1. With V trimmed by 3 bases and J by 4 bases, 2 bases remained unmatched. The CDR3 covers 13 residues. From germline, CDR1 is KGHSH and CDR2 LQKENI. The CDR3 spells CASSPYRGYGYTF. CDR3 nucleotides: TGTGCCAGCTCACCCTACAGGGGCTATGGCTACACCTTC.

The J gene is TRBJ2-7, the V gene TRBV12-2; TRBD2, the table's D call, was not compared with the DNA. TRBV12-2 is deemed a pseudogene. This CDR3 is 19 amino acids long. CDR3 amino acids: CASRLASRESAPPTSKASV. CDR3 DNA: TGTGCAAGTCGCTTAGCGTCCAGGGAATCGGCCCCCCCGACTAGTAAAGCGAGCGTC.

This sequence joins TRBV4-1 and TRBJ2-3; TRBD1 matches 10 bases. Looked up from germline, CDR1 is MGHRA and CDR2 is YSYEKL. V shed 1 base, J shed 6 bases, and the junction held 7 bases outside the gene matches. The length of the CDR3 is 16 residues. The CDR3 sequence: CASSQVDRGPGDTQYF. The CDR3 DNA is TGCGCCAGCAGCCAAGTTGACAGGGGGCCGGGGGATACGCAGTATTTT.

The chain has TRBV24-1 and TRBJ1-5; 7 bases fit TRBD1. This CDR3 has 15 amino acids. J lost 3 bases, V lost 4 bases, and 5 bases had no gene match. CDR1 is KGHDR and CDR2 is SFDVKD in the germline V gene. Written as DNA, the CDR3 is TGTGCCACCAGTGACGGGGACAGTCCCAATCAGCCCCAGCATTTT. It translates to CATSDGDSPNQPQHF.